The 11 T cell receptor beta chains below all came from one sample that was sequenced in a study of blood T cell repertoires in COVID-19 (TCRdb year 2020). Library generation was performed with the immunoSEQ multiplex PCR assay. In TCRdb, the immuneACCESS table is reduced to in-frame sequences with V and J assigned. These tables do not hold every clone; where another copy was compared, an unresolved V gene accounts for under half, and the others remain unexplained. The sample table lists about 120,000 clones, around four fifths of them with a count of one. The ten largest clonotypes hold 7% to 9.5% of the sample. The sequenced sample was peripheral blood. These receptors originate from a man between 65 and 85 years old with active or convalescent COVID-19.

In this sample, this clone turned up once. The CDR3 region is CASSFARGNTGELFF. In DNA, the CDR3 is TGTGCCAGCAGTTTTGCCAGGGGGAACACCGGGGAGCTGTTTTTT. This chain joins TRBV28 and TRBJ2-2; possible D gene TRBD1, 6 bases. The CDR3 has 15 residues. V was shortened by 3 bases and J by 1 base, with 9 bases between the two germline ends. Germline values: CDR1 MDHEN, CDR2 SYDVKM.

V gene TRBV7-2 combines with J gene TRBJ1-1; maybe TRBD1 (5 bases). The CDR3 has 12 residues. Germline assignment: CDR1 SGHTA and CDR2 FQGNSA. Trimming pared 1 base from V and 9 bases from J, leaving 9 bases between. The CDR3 DNA reads TGTGCCAGCAGCTTAGTAGGGGTAAAAGCTTTCTTT. Its protein product is CASSLVGVKAFF. Drawing the rest from reference TRBV7-2 and TRBJ1-1, the complete variable domain is GAGVSQSPSNKVTEKGKDVELRCDPISGHTALYWYRQSLGQGLEFLIYFQGNSAPDKSGLPSDRFSAERTGGSVSTLTIQRTQQEDSAVYLCASSLVGVKAFFGQGTRLTVV.

This chain links TRBV4-2 with TRBJ2-3, with 14 nucleotides matching TRBD2. The CDR3 is made up of 20 amino acids. CDR1 and CDR2 from the germline V gene are LGHNA and YNFKEQ. V shed 0 bases, J shed 0 bases, and the junction held 8 bases outside the gene matches. The CDR3 loop is CASSQEGLAGETSSTDTQYF. Written as DNA, the CDR3 is TGTGCCAGCAGCCAAGAGGGACTAGCGGGGGAAACCTCTAGCACAGATACGCAGTATTTT.

The rearrangement joins TRBV19 to TRBJ1-1; D is undetermined. CDR3 length: 17 amino acids. The V end lost 2 bases, the J end lost 1 base, and 17 bases lay between the germline ends. Per the germline V gene, CDR1 is LNHDA and CDR2 is SQIVND (reference sequence). CDR3 DNA sequence: TGTGCCAGTAGTATACAGGTCTCAGCCTCAGAGAACACTGAAGCTTTCTTT. Residues: CASSIQVSASENTEAFF.

This clone was found once. This sequence joins TRBV7-2 and TRBJ1-5; 7 positions match TRBD1. The CDR3 runs 15 residues. Germline-derived CDR1 and CDR2 are SGHTA and FQGNSA. With V trimmed by 1 base and J by 4 bases, 4 bases remained unmatched. The CDR3 region has the DNA TGTGCCAGCAGCTTAGGTTCAGGGGGTAATCAGCCCCAGCATTTT. Protein product: CASSLGSGGNQPQHF.

The chain carries TRBV29-1 and TRBJ2-1; 8 nucleotides align to TRBD2. The V gene's germline CDR1 is SQVTM and CDR2 ANQGSEA. After removal of 7 bases from V and 0 bases from J, the junction contained 11 bases not matched to a gene. CDR3 length: 16 residues. The CDR3 protein is CSAYATSGGSYNEQFF. CDR3 bases: TGCAGCGCCTACGCCACTAGCGGAGGCTCCTACAATGAGCAGTTCTTC.

This chain joins TRBV3-1 (or the pseudogene TRBV3-2) and TRBJ2-7; TRBD1 agrees at 8 bases. Germline-derived CDR1 and CDR2 are LGHDT and YNNKEL (reference sequence). The length of the CDR3 is 14 residues. V lost 1 base to trimming and J lost 4 bases; unmatched junction nucleotides: 3. Here the CDR3 reads CASSQGTGRYEQYF. In nucleotides, the CDR3 is TGTGCCAGCAGCCAAGGGACAGGGAGGTACGAGCAGTACTTC.

This chain joins TRBV19 and TRBJ1-3; no clear D. The CDR3 runs to 12 residues. V gave up 4 bases and J gave up 7 bases, with 8 bases separating them. CDR1 and CDR2 from the germline V gene are LNHDA and SQIVND (reference sequence). The CDR3 DNA is TGTGCCAGTAGTACCTCGGGGAACACCATATATTTT. Translation gives CASSTSGNTIYF.

The rearrangement joins TRBV6-5 to TRBJ1-2; 8 bases are a match to TRBD1. The CDR3 sequence is 13 residues long. CDR1 is MNHEY, CDR2 SVGAGI, per germline. V was clipped by 5 bases and J by 6 bases; unmatched bases: 5. Here the CDR3 reads CASSRQGWDGYTF. CDR3 sequence (DNA): TGTGCCAGCAGTCGACAGGGGTGGGATGGCTACACCTTC.

The chain combines TRBV11-3 with TRBJ1-4; D might be TRBD1 (5 bases). The CDR3 loop spans 14 amino acids. Germline V gene sequence: CDR1 SGHNT, CDR2 YENEEA. The V and J ends lost 6 bases and 7 bases respectively, with 15 bases between them. DNA for the CDR3: TGTGCCAGCAGGCCTGGGGCAGGAAGTGAAAAACTGTTTTTT. The encoded protein is CASRPGAGSEKLFF.

The genes are TRBV7-3 and TRBJ2-2; D gene ambiguous. The CDR3 extends over 13 amino acids. Germline CDR1 and CDR2: SGHTA and FQGTGA. Trimming took off 6 bases at V and 5 bases at J, with 10 bases between the two ends. In nucleotides, the CDR3 is TGTGCCAGCAGTAAACTAAGGACCGGGGAGCTGTTTTTT. Encoded protein: CASSKLRTGELFF.